The source of this T cell receptor beta chain is a study of T-cell reconstitution after alpha-beta-depleted transplantation in children. Whole-study results and caveats: Several hundred expanded graft clones reportedly supplied alpha-beta T cells about two months after transplant.

A remark on this clonotype: Its antigen remains unknown.

The authors prepared the TCRbeta library with unique molecular identifiers. One entry per CDR3 protein results from TCRdb running MiXCR on the PCR reads. The repertoire holds 780,000 or so distinct CDR3 sequences, with around 15% as singletons. CDR3 size: 11 residues. V lost 7 bases and J lost 3, with 6 bases in between. Germline CDR1 LNHDA, CDR2 SQIVND (reference sequence). The source of this sequence is a male patient younger than 18 who had a stem cell transplant for acute lymphoblastic leukemia, so the T cells may come from the graft donor. Material: PBMCs, mostly from graft donor cells, obtained 360 days after TCRalphabeta/CD19-depleted stem cell transplant. The chain recombines TRBV19 with TRBJ1-2; D remains unclear. The CDR3 here is CASIGYYGYTF. The DNA for the CDR3 is TGTGCCAGTATAGGATACTATGGCTACACCTTC.